The 17 T cell receptor beta chains given below trace back to one sample, sequenced in a study of cytomegalovirus exposure and HLA in healthy donors. The study ran its PCR with 60 Vbeta and 13 Jbeta primers. Produced via immunoSEQ multiplex PCR; TCRdb's table is partial and in-frame only. Seen here are over 200,000 clones, 82% observed once, and the top ten hold roughly 5.5%. The specimen was PBMCs. These receptor sequences come from a man in his forties in good health and CMV-seropositive.

The CDR3 bases are TGTGCCAGCAGTTACTCCAGGGGGCGCCTTGGCTACACCTTC. It specifies CASSYSRGRLGYTF. This rearrangement joins TRBV6-5 to TRBJ1-2; 8 bases match TRBD1. CDR3 length: 14 residues. V lost 0 bases, J lost 7 bases, and 4 bases stayed unmatched. Germline V gene sequence: CDR1 MNHEY, CDR2 SVGAGI.

A few counts support this clone. The genes are TRBV7-8 and TRBJ1-5; perhaps TRBD1 as D (6 bases). This CDR3 is 14 amino acids long. Per germline, CDR1 SGHVS and CDR2 FQNEAQ. V was pared by 5 bases and J by 5 bases, with 13 bases between. The CDR3 loop is CASSPPGVDQPQHF. The CDR3 DNA follows: TGTGCCAGCAGCCCCCCAGGGGTGGATCAGCCCCAGCATTTT. The variable domain in full, with the rest retrieved from reference TRBV7-8 and TRBJ1-5, is GAGVSQSPRYKVAKRGQDVALRCDPISGHVSLFWYQQALGQGPEFLTYFQNEAQLDKSGLPSDRFFAERPEGSVSTLKIQRTQQEDSAVYLCASSPPGVDQPQHFGDGTRLSIL.

The CDR3 DNA sequence: TGTGCCAGCAGCTCATTCGGAGAGTACCAGTACTTC. This sequence encodes CASSSFGEYQYF. This chain uses TRBV7-3 with TRBJ2-5; D unclear. The V and J ends lost 4 bases and 10 bases respectively, with 13 bases between them. There are 12 residues in the CDR3. Per germline, CDR1 SGHTA and CDR2 FQGTGA. Filled out from reference TRBV7-3 and TRBJ2-5, the complete variable domain reads GAGVSQTPSNKVTEKGKYVELRCDPISGHTALYWYRQSLGQGPEFLIYFQGTGAADDSGLPNDRFFAVRPEGSVSTLKIQRTERGDSAVYLCASSSFGEYQYFGPGTRLLVL.

The genes are TRBV25-1 and TRBJ2-2, with D possibly being TRBD1 (5 bases). V gave up 1 base and J gave up 5 bases, with 20 bases separating them. This CDR3 spans 18 amino acids. Germline V gives CDR1 MGHDK, CDR2 SYGVNS. The CDR3 DNA is TGTGCCAGCAGTGAATCGGTTAGGGGAACCAGCAAAACCGGGGAGCTGTTTTTT. Its protein product is CASSESVRGTSKTGELFF. Supplemented by reference TRBV25-1 and TRBJ2-2, the full variable domain reads EADIYQTPRYLVIGTGKKITLECSQTMGHDKMYWYQQDPGMELHLIHYSYGVNSTEKGDLSSESTVSRIRTEHFPLTLESARPSHTSQYLCASSESVRGTSKTGELFFGEGSRLTVL.

The V call is TRBV6-1, the J call TRBJ2-7, with a tentative D call TRBD1 (6 bases). Germline V CDR1 and CDR2: MNHNS, SASEGT. The ends were cut back, 4 bases at V and 2 bases at J, with 12 bases in the middle. The CDR3 covers 14 residues. The CDR3 nucleotides read TGTGCCAGCAGTGTCCGGGACAAGCCCTACGAGCAGTACTTC. This codes for CASSVRDKPYEQYF.

The gene calls are TRBV27 and TRBJ1-2, with 7 bases matching TRBD1. The CDR3 is made up of 14 amino acids. The germline V gene has CDR1 MNHEY and CDR2 SMNVEV (reference sequence). The V gene end was trimmed by 2 bases and the J gene end by 5 bases; junction bases not matched to a gene: 5. CDR3 in DNA: TGTGCCAGCAGTTTAGCCTCACAGGGGTATGGCTACACCTTC. Its translation is CASSLASQGYGYTF.

The V gene is TRBV19, the J gene TRBJ1-1, with 7 bases lining up with TRBD1. J was trimmed by 5 bases and V by 9 bases; bases with no gene match: 9. Germline assignment: CDR1 LNHDA and CDR2 SQIVND (reference sequence). The CDR3 loop spans 13 amino acids. CDR3 in DNA: TGTGCCAGCTACAGGGGATTGGGAACTGAAGCTTTCTTT. It encodes CASYRGLGTEAFF.

V is TRBV4-1 and J is TRBJ2-7; the D gene is possibly TRBD1 (6 bases). CDR1 MGHRA and CDR2 YSYEKL come from the germline V gene. This CDR3 region has 14 residues. Trimming pared 4 bases from V and 3 bases from J, leaving 13 bases between. DNA for the CDR3: TGCGCCAGCAGCCCCGGGCCCAGGGGCTACGAGCAGTACGTC. This encodes CASSPGPRGYEQYV.

The V gene is TRBV7-9, the J gene TRBJ2-3; D is unresolved. The CDR3 is 15 amino acids. V was shortened by 1 base and J by 0 bases, with 8 bases between the two germline ends. The germline V gene has CDR1 SEHNR and CDR2 FQNEAQ (reference sequence). CDR3 DNA sequence: TGTGCCAGCAGCTTAGGTCTATCTAGCACAGATACGCAGTATTTT. Translation gives CASSLGLSSTDTQYF.

V and J are TRBV7-2 and TRBJ2-2, with D perhaps TRBD1 (6 bases). From germline, CDR1 is SGHTA and CDR2 FQGNSA. The length of the CDR3 is 14 residues. V lost 5 bases, J lost 5 bases, and 12 bases lay in between. The CDR3 here is CASSVQGQTGELFF. DNA of the CDR3: TGTGCCAGCAGCGTACAGGGTCAGACCGGGGAGCTGTTTTTT.

This rearrangement joins TRBV7-9 to TRBJ2-1; TRBD2 might be the D (6 bases). The CDR3 has 12 residues. The V and J ends lost 7 bases and 7 bases respectively, with 11 bases between them. Per germline, CDR1 SEHNR and CDR2 FQNEAQ (reference sequence). CDR3 bases: TGTGCCAGCACCCTCCTAGCGAATGAGCAGTTCTTC. It codes for CASTLLANEQFF.

About this clone itself: Other DNA variants within this sample encode the same CDR3. V usage is TRBV6-1 and J usage is TRBJ1-2, with D possibly matching TRBD1 (6 bases). The V gene lost 8 bases and the J gene lost 2 bases, with 12 bases spanning the gap. From germline, CDR1 is MNHNS and CDR2 SASEGT. CDR3 size: 13 residues. The DNA for the CDR3 is TGTGCCAGCCGGGACACCTTAAACTATGGCTACACCTTC. It yields the protein CASRDTLNYGYTF.

This clone was detected only once. The CDR3 DNA reads as TGCAGCGTTACAGGGGGCTCTTCTGAGAACACTGAAGCTTTCTTT. Protein: CSVTGGSSENTEAFF. The rearrangement links TRBV29-1 to TRBJ1-1; 9 nucleotides line up with TRBD1. The CDR3 is 15 amino acids. V gave up 5 bases and J gave up 1 base; unmatched junction bases: 8. Germline V gene lookup returns CDR1 SQVTM and CDR2 ANQGSEA.

The chain recombines TRBV5-1 with TRBJ1-1, with 9 bases matching TRBD1. This CDR3 has 15 residues. The junction had 5 bases not matched to a gene; V was cut back by 0 bases and J by 5 bases. Germline CDR1 is SGHRS and CDR2 is YFSETQ. CDR3 nucleotides: TGCGCCAGCAGCTTGGGGACAGGGGTGGGGACTGAAGCTTTCTTT. Translated: CASSLGTGVGTEAFF.

The J gene is TRBJ1-3, the V gene TRBV27; D gene uncertain. Germline V gives CDR1 MNHEY, CDR2 SMNVEV (reference sequence). V lost 0 bases and J lost 2, with 2 bases in between. This CDR3 spans 13 amino acids. The CDR3, as DNA: TGTGCCAGCAGTTTATCCGCTGGAAACACCATATATTTT. It translates to CASSLSAGNTIYF.

The V call is TRBV19, the J call TRBJ1-1; D remains ambiguous. The CDR3 loop spans 16 amino acids. V was shortened by 4 bases and J by 4 bases, with 19 bases between the two germline ends. In germline, CDR1 is LNHDA, CDR2 SQIVND (reference sequence). CDR3 bases: TGTGCCAGTAGTACCTTGCGAGGGATCGGGCCCACTGAAGCTTTCTTT. This gives the protein CASSTLRGIGPTEAFF.

This sequence joins TRBV11-2 and TRBJ1-1; D call uncertain. The CDR3 loop spans 13 amino acids. Germline CDR1 is SGHAT and CDR2 is FQNNGV. With 1 base removed from V and 1 base from J, the gap between germline ends came to 4 bases. The CDR3 DNA reads TGTGCCAGCAGCTTAGGGAGGAACACTGAAGCTTTCTTT. It translates to CASSLGRNTEAFF. The full variable domain, with the rest looked up from reference TRBV11-2 and TRBJ1-1, is EAGVAQSPRYKIIEKRQSVAFWCNPISGHATLYWYQQILGQGPKLLIQFQNNGVVDDSQLPKDRFSAERLKGVDSTLKIQPAKLEDSAVYLCASSLGRNTEAFFGQGTRLTVV.